Each of the 28 T cell receptor beta chains below was sequenced from the same sample in a study of CD8 T cells in Susac syndrome. Reverse transcription of about 0.5 to 1 ug RNA was carried out with random hexamers. TCRdb analysed the immunoSEQ multiplex PCR reads with MiXCR anew, one entry per CDR3 protein. The sample shows tens of thousands of distinct CDR3 sequences, just over 90% of them seen only once. The sequenced material came from CD4+ T cells from PBMCs. The receptors shown here come from a human donor with Susac syndrome.

V usage is TRBV18 and J usage is TRBJ2-1; 12 bases line up with TRBD2. V dropped 3 bases and J dropped 5; count of bases not matched to a gene: 5. The CDR3 runs 16 residues. Germline V gene lookup returns CDR1 KGHSH and CDR2 LQKENI. The CDR3 loop reads CASSPLPSGGDNEQFF. CDR3 coding DNA: TGTGCCAGCTCACCGCTCCCTAGCGGGGGGGACAATGAGCAGTTCTTC.

The rearrangement joins TRBV7-9 to TRBJ1-6, with D possibly TRBD1 on 5 matching bases. Trimming shortened V by 1 base and J by 9 bases, and 16 bases separated the two germline ends. The length of the CDR3 is 16 residues. Germline CDR1 and CDR2: SEHNR and FQNEAQ (reference sequence). The DNA for the CDR3 is TGTGCCAGCAGCTTAGTATCCCGAGGGGTTTTTTCACCCCTCCACTTT. Protein: CASSLVSRGVFSPLHF.

The rearrangement links TRBV7-9 to TRBJ2-7; maybe TRBD1 (6 bases). The germline V gene encodes CDR1 SEHNR and CDR2 FQNEAQ (reference sequence). There are 14 residues in the CDR3. Trimming took off 5 bases at V and 4 bases at J, with 15 bases between the two ends. CDR3 sequence reads: CASSQTRTEYEQYF. As DNA, the CDR3 is TGTGCCAGCAGCCAGACAAGGACAGAATACGAGCAGTACTTC.

This sequence joins TRBV12-3 or TRBV12-4 and TRBJ2-7; 7 positions agree with TRBD1. With 3 bases clipped from V and 2 bases from J, the junction kept 7 bases outside the gene matches. The CDR3 totals 15 residues. The CDR3 DNA reads TGTGCCAGCAGTTTCCGGACAGGCGAAACCTACGAGCAGTACTTC. Protein: CASSFRTGETYEQYF.

The chain combines TRBV20-1 with TRBJ2-7; D ambiguous. From germline, CDR1 is DFQATT and CDR2 SNEGSKA (reference sequence). The CDR3 totals 14 residues. Trimming shortened V by 1 base and J by 6 bases, and 16 bases separated the two germline ends. In nucleotides, the CDR3 is TGCAGTGCTAGAGTGCCAGAAACGGCTTCCGAGCAGTACTTC. Its translation is CSARVPETASEQYF.

The V and J genes are TRBV30 and TRBJ2-5; D remains unclear. Germline CDR1 GTSNPN, CDR2 SVGIG (reference sequence). The V end lost 8 bases, the J end lost 0 bases, and 10 bases lay between the germline ends. The CDR3 spans 12 residues. CDR3 sequence (DNA): TGTGCCCAAGGACCGTACCAAGAGACCCAGTACTTC. Its translation is CAQGPYQETQYF.

This chain connects TRBV6-5 to TRBJ1-5, with a possible D match to TRBD1 (5 bases). Germline V lookup: CDR1 MNHEY, CDR2 SVGAGI. The CDR3 is 13 amino acids. V was clipped by 2 bases and J by 7 bases, with 9 bases between them. The CDR3: CASSYREGQPQHF. The CDR3 DNA is TGTGCCAGCAGTTACCGCGAGGGGCAGCCCCAGCATTTT.

The chain is built from TRBV3-1 and TRBJ2-4; a weak D match, TRBD1 (6 bases). The V end was cut by 4 bases, the J end by 8 bases, with 18 bases between. Germline V gene data show CDR1 as LGHDT and CDR2 as YNNKEL (reference sequence). This CDR3 is 15 amino acids long. The CDR3 DNA reads TGTGCCAGCAGCCGGAGTAGAAACAGGGTGGACATTCAGTACTTC. The encoded protein is CASSRSRNRVDIQYF. Combining the CDR3 with reference TRBV3-1 and TRBJ2-4 gives the whole variable domain DTAVSQTPKYLVTQMGNDKSIKCEQNLGHDTMYWYKQDSKKFLKIMFSYNNKELIINETVPNRFSPKSPDKAHLNLHINSLELGDSAVYFCASSRSRNRVDIQYFGAGTRLSVL.

V and J are TRBV5-4 and TRBJ2-2; 9 bases line up with TRBD2. V shed 3 bases, J shed 0 bases, and the junction held 9 bases outside the gene matches. Germline CDR1 SGHNT, CDR2 YYREEE (reference sequence). The CDR3 totals 18 residues. This chain's CDR3 is CASSSPGLATANTGELFF. The CDR3 coding sequence is TGTGCCAGCAGCTCCCCCGGACTAGCGACCGCGAACACCGGGGAGCTGTTTTTT.

The chain is built from TRBV25-1 and TRBJ2-7, with D hard to call. Germline loops: CDR1 MGHDK, CDR2 SYGVNS. The CDR3 has 17 residues. V lost 4 bases and J lost 0, with 19 bases in between. CDR3: CASSGLDAVPSSYEQYF. CDR3 DNA: TGTGCCAGCAGTGGCCTAGACGCAGTCCCCAGCTCCTACGAGCAGTACTTC.

This chain connects TRBV9 to TRBJ2-5; 7 bases match TRBD1. The CDR3 is 13 amino acids. Germline V CDR1 and CDR2: SGDLS, YYNGEE. With 3 bases clipped from V and 5 bases from J, the junction kept 4 bases outside the gene matches. The CDR3 DNA reads TGTGCCAGCAGCGCACAGGGGATGGAGACCCAGTACTTC. It yields the protein CASSAQGMETQYF.

V usage is TRBV28 and J usage is TRBJ2-1; D possibly corresponds to TRBD2 (5 bases). The CDR3 is 15 amino acids. Trimming removed 5 bases at V and 4 bases at J, with 15 bases between. In germline, CDR1 is MDHEN, CDR2 SYDVKM. CDR3 DNA sequence: TGTGCCAGCAGTACCGCCGGGGTACGGTACAATGAGCAGTTCTTC. Protein: CASSTAGVRYNEQFF.

The rearrangement links TRBV7-9 to TRBJ2-3; TRBD2 matches 7 bases. CDR3 size: 18 residues. CDR1 SEHNR and CDR2 FQNEAQ come from the germline V gene (reference sequence). Losses at the gene ends were 5 bases for V and 1 base for J; bases not matched to a gene: 15. The CDR3 region is CASSPAQSAGVGTDTQYF. In nucleotides, the CDR3 is TGTGCCAGCAGCCCGGCGCAGAGTGCGGGGGTTGGCACAGATACGCAGTATTTT.

The rearrangement links TRBV11-3 to TRBJ2-5; TRBD2 agrees at 9 bases. The CDR3 runs 14 residues. V was clipped by 5 bases and J by 1 base; unmatched bases: 2. Germline-derived CDR1 and CDR2 are SGHNT and YENEEA. The CDR3 protein is CASSLAGSQETQYF. CDR3 nucleotides: TGTGCCAGCAGCCTAGCGGGAAGCCAAGAGACCCAGTACTTC. The full variable domain, rest sourced from reference TRBV11-3 and TRBJ2-5, is EAGVVQSPRYKIIEKKQPVAFWCNPISGHNTLYWYLQNLGQGPELLIRYENEEAVDDSQLPKDRFSAERLKGVDSTLKIQPAELGDSAVYLCASSLAGSQETQYFGPGTRLLVL.

The chain carries TRBV19 and TRBJ2-1; no clear D. CDR1 is LNHDA, CDR2 SQIVND, per germline (reference sequence). The CDR3 spans 12 residues. V lost 9 bases and J lost 7, with 13 bases in between. CDR3 in amino acids: CASESRQNEQFF. The DNA for the CDR3 is TGTGCCAGCGAAAGTCGGCAAAATGAGCAGTTCTTC.

The chain combines TRBV20-1 with TRBJ2-7; tentative D call: TRBD2 (5 bases). Germline V CDR1 and CDR2: DFQATT, SNEGSKA (reference sequence). V dropped 4 bases and J dropped 7 bases, with 17 bases sitting between them. The CDR3 has 13 residues. The CDR3 sequence: CSATTKKASEQYF. The CDR3 nucleotides read TGCAGTGCTACGACTAAAAAGGCGAGTGAGCAGTACTTC.

The chain carries TRBV7-9 and TRBJ2-7; 8 bases agree with TRBD2. The junction had 18 bases not matched to a gene; V was cut back by 1 base and J by 4 bases. CDR1 SEHNR and CDR2 FQNEAQ come from the germline V gene (reference sequence). The CDR3 extends over 19 amino acids. CDR3 protein: CASSLVGLSGLEFVYEQYF. The CDR3 DNA is TGTGCCAGCAGCTTAGTGGGTCTTTCGGGACTAGAGTTCGTATACGAGCAGTACTTC. Full variable domain (outside the CDR3, taken from reference TRBV7-9 and TRBJ2-7): DTGVSQNPRHKITKRGQNVTFRCDPISEHNRLYWYRQTLGQGPEFLTYFQNEAQLEKSRLLSDRFSAERPKGSFSTLEIQRTEQGDSAMYLCASSLVGLSGLEFVYEQYFGPGTRLTVT.

The chain is built from TRBV6-6 and TRBJ2-7, with TRBD2 as a possible D gene (5 bases). The germline V gene encodes CDR1 MNHNY and CDR2 SVGAGI (reference sequence). Trimming removed 6 bases at V and 6 bases at J, with 12 bases between. The CDR3 is 12 amino acids. As DNA, the CDR3 is TGTGCCAGCAGCAACTCTGGGAGCGAGCAGTACTTC. It codes for CASSNSGSEQYF.

The rearrangement links TRBV18 to TRBJ1-1; 10 bases are shared with TRBD1. The V segment lost 5 bases and the J segment 5 bases; nucleotides outside the gene matches: 5. Looked up from germline, CDR1 is KGHSH and CDR2 is LQKENI. There are 14 residues in the CDR3. The CDR3 is CASSAPGQGTEAFF. Here the CDR3 DNA reads TGTGCCAGCTCAGCTCCGGGACAGGGGACTGAAGCTTTCTTT.

This chain links TRBV7-9 with TRBJ2-3; D is undetermined. Germline values: CDR1 SEHNR, CDR2 FQNEAQ (reference sequence). This CDR3 comprises 13 residues. Deletions cut 8 bases from V and 1 base from J, with 10 bases between. CDR3 sequence reads: CASDSLGTDTQYF. In DNA, the CDR3 is TGTGCCAGCGACTCTCTGGGCACAGATACGCAGTATTTT. Full variable domain (rest looked up from reference TRBV7-9 and TRBJ2-3): DTGVSQNPRHKITKRGQNVTFRCDPISEHNRLYWYRQTLGQGPEFLTYFQNEAQLEKSRLLSDRFSAERPKGSFSTLEIQRTEQGDSAMYLCASDSLGTDTQYFGPGTRLTVL.

The J gene is TRBJ2-7, the V gene TRBV7-2; D gene unclear. The CDR3 sequence is 15 residues long. Trimming took off 5 bases at V and 3 bases at J, with 17 bases between the two ends. CDR1 and CDR2 from the germline V gene are SGHTA and FQGNSA. The CDR3 sequence is CASSQAKSTLYEQYF. CDR3 bases: TGTGCCAGCAGCCAAGCGAAGAGCACCCTCTACGAGCAGTACTTC.

This clonotype came up once. This sequence joins TRBV6-5 and TRBJ2-1, with D possibly TRBD2 on 5 matching bases. CDR3 length: 13 amino acids. Deletions cut 7 bases from V and 7 bases from J, with 14 bases between. Germline assignment: CDR1 MNHEY and CDR2 SVGAGI. This CDR3 reads CASTAGRRNEQFF. The DNA of the CDR3 is TGTGCCAGCACCGCGGGCAGGAGGAATGAGCAGTTCTTC.

The V and J genes are TRBV7-2 and TRBJ2-3; 7 bases map to TRBD1. This CDR3 is built from 14 residues. The trim removed 4 bases at V and 5 bases at J, leaving 6 bases unmatched. Germline values: CDR1 SGHTA, CDR2 FQGNSA. CDR3 DNA: TGTGCCAGCAGCTACAGGGGCCGTGGAGATACGCAGTATTTT. Residues: CASSYRGRGDTQYF.

The chain has TRBV12-3 or TRBV12-4 and TRBJ2-3; TRBD2 might be the D (6 bases). This CDR3 region has 14 residues. V lost 5 bases, J lost 6 bases, and 15 bases lay in between. In nucleotides, the CDR3 is TGTGCCAGCAGTCCCTGGACCGGGGGTGATACGCAGTATTTT. Amino acids: CASSPWTGGDTQYF.

In its sample, this clonotype was seen once. The chain has TRBV20-1 and TRBJ1-5; D is undetermined. The length of the CDR3 is 12 residues. Trimming stripped 6 bases from V and 0 bases from J, with 6 bases between. Germline lookup yields CDR1 DFQATT and CDR2 SNEGSKA (reference sequence). CDR3 sequence reads: CSAPYSNQPQHF. The CDR3 DNA is TGCAGTGCCCCGTATAGCAATCAGCCCCAGCATTTT.

The V gene is TRBV5-1, the J gene TRBJ2-1; a possible D gene is TRBD2 (5 bases). Germline lookup yields CDR1 SGHRS and CDR2 YFSETQ. Trimming pared 0 bases from V and 1 base from J, leaving 11 bases between. The CDR3 totals 16 residues. Here the CDR3 DNA reads TGCGCCAGCAGCTTGGTTCCGGGATTATCCTACAATGAGCAGTTCTTC. Encoded protein: CASSLVPGLSYNEQFF. The full variable domain, in which reference TRBV5-1 and TRBJ2-1 provide the parts outside the CDR3, is KAGVTQTPRYLIKTRGQQVTLSCSPISGHRSVSWYQQTPGQGLQFLFEYFSETQRNKGNFPGRFSGRQFSNSRSEMNVSTLELGDSALYLCASSLVPGLSYNEQFFGPGTRLTVL.

As regards this clonotype: Because the CDR3 is missing its conserved closing phenylalanine or tryptophan, this is likely a read error. The chain carries TRBV10-3 and TRBJ2-5; TRBD1 is a possible D gene (6 bases). Germline values: CDR1 ENHRY, CDR2 SYGVKD. This CDR3 is 12 amino acids long. V was pared by 9 bases and J by 5 bases, with 13 bases between. DNA for the CDR3: TGTGCCATTGGACAGTCGGCTGAGACCCAGTACTTG. This translates into CAIGQSAETQYL.

The chain couples TRBV6-5 to TRBJ2-1; tentative D call: TRBD1 (5 bases). Germline V gene sequence: CDR1 MNHEY, CDR2 SVGAGI. V was trimmed by 6 bases and J by 8 bases, leaving 17 bases between them. The CDR3 consists of 14 residues. CDR3 bases: TGTGCCAGCAGACGACAGCCGGTTTCGGATGAGCAGTTCTTC. The encoded protein is CASRRQPVSDEQFF.